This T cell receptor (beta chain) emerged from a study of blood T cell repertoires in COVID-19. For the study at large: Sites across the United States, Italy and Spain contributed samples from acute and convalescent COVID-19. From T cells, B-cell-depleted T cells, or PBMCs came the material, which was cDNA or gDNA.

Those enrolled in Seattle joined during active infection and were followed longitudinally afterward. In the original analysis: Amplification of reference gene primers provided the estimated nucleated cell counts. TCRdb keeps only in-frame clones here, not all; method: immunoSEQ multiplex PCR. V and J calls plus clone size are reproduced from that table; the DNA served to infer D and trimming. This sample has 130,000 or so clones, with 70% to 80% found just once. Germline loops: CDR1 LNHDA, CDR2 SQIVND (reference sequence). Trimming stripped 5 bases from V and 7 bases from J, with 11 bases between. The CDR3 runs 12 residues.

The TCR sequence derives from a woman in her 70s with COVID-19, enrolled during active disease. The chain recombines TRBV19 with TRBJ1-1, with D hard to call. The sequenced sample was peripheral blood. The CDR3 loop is CASSAGLNEAFF. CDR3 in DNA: TGTGCCAGTAGTGCAGGACTAAATGAAGCTTTCTTT.